This T cell receptor beta chain was captured in a study of T cells after yellow fever vaccination. Notes on the study in general: Among all clonotypes, a small share was observed in both CD4 and CD8 compartments. Abundant contaminating clonotypes from the bulk population could appear in FACS-sorted repertoires. Post-booster repertoires contained most primary-vaccination clones again (roughly 97% CD4, about 90% CD8).

This clonotype was picked up one time. The antigen is undetermined. With V trimmed by 5 bases and J by 6 bases, 5 bases remained unmatched. CDR3 length: 13 residues. Germline CDR1 reads LGHDT; CDR2 reads YNNKEL (reference sequence). The 5'RACE template-switching step produced TCR cDNA and added a universal primer site and UMIs. TCRdb called the 5' RACE reads again in MiXCR, with one record for every CDR3 protein. The sample consists of around 350,000 distinct CDR3 sequences, around 6.5% of them appearing once. The receptor was isolated from a man aged 25 to 45 who received the YFV17D yellow fever vaccine. The sequencing used PBMCs, collected 5 days after the yellow fever booster vaccination. This rearrangement joins TRBV3-1 to TRBJ2-7; 9 nucleotides agree with TRBD1. CDR3 in amino acids: CASSAGTGSEQYF. The CDR3 DNA is TGTGCCAGCAGCGCCGGGACAGGGTCCGAGCAGTACTTC.